This T cell receptor (beta chain) comes out of a study of regulatory T cells in long-lasting Graves disease. This CDR3 has 12 amino acids. V lost 6 bases and J 8 bases, leaving 14 bases between the germline ends. Germline V lookup: CDR1 DFQATT, CDR2 SNEGSKA (reference sequence). The sample holds a few counts of this clonotype. As to time point: newly diagnosed GD, antithyroid drugs for less than 3 months. Following extraction of RNA from PBMCs, that RNA was used to make the TCR library. For TCR beta, libraries came from iRepertoire HTBI primers and Arm-PCR of CDR3 regions. MiXCR was run by TCRdb on the multiplex PCR reads, yielding one entry per CDR3 protein. The data show a few hundred thousand distinct CDR3 sequences, with roughly 12% seen just once and under 20% held by the top ten. The data also belong to a second study, concerning T cells in Graves' hyperthyroidism and ophthalmopathy.

Sequences were derived from peripheral blood mononuclear cells (PBMCs), sampled at new diagnosis, from a patient treated with antithyroid drugs. The chain employs TRBV20-1 and TRBJ2-1; D gene ambiguous. The clonotype was recovered from a woman aged 18-29 years with Graves disease. The CDR3 sequence is CSAPDFGDEQFF. The CDR3 DNA reads as TGCAGTGCCCCCGACTTTGGCGATGAGCAGTTCTTC.